This TCR beta chain emerged from a study of cytomegalovirus exposure and HLA in healthy donors. Turning to the study itself: There were about 85 million unique TCRs (from HLA-typed donors) in an early data release. Findings and limits, study-wide: HLA alleles were associated with some 17,000 TCR beta sequences in a later analysis at 0.05 false discovery rate.

There are a few counts of this clone. Its target is not known. Both 60 Vbeta primers and 13 Jbeta primers went into the PCR. Clones were read by immunoSEQ multiplex PCR, and TCRdb kept only the in-frame ones, dropping some. This table holds about 120,000 clones, about 80% found once. Trimming took 11 bases from V and 3 from J; bases not matched to a gene: 5. This CDR3 has 12 residues. The germline V gene has CDR1 LGHNA and CDR2 YNFKEQ. These donors, healthy bone marrow donors, were studied. The J gene is TRBJ2-7, the V gene TRBV4-2; 9 bases are shared with TRBD2. Sequences were obtained from PBMCs. This receptor was identified in a young man in good health and CMV-seronegative. CDR3 protein: CAVSGSSYEQYF. The CDR3 region has the DNA TGTGCCGTTAGCGGGAGTAGCTACGAGCAGTACTTC.